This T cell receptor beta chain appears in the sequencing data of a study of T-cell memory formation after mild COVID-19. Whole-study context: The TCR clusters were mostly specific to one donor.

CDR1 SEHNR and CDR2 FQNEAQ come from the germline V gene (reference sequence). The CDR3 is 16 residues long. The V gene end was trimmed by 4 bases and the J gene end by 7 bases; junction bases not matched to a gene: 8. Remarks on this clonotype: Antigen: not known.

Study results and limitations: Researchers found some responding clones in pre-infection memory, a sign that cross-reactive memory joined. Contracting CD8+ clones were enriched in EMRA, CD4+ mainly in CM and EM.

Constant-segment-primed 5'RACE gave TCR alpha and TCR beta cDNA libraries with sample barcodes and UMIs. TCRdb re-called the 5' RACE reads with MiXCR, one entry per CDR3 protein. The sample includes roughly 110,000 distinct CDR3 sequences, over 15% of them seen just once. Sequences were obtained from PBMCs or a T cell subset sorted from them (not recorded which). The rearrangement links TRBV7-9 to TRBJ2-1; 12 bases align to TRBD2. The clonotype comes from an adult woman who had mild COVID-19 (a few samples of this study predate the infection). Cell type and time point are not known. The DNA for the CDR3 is TGTGCCAGCAGCTCTATTACCGGACTAGCGGGGAATGAGCAGTTCTTC. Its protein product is CASSSITGLAGNEQFF.